The entry below describes one TCR beta chain. Antigen specificity is unknown. Germline V gives CDR1 MNHEY, CDR2 SVGAGI. The CDR3 loop spans 15 amino acids. With 5 bases removed from V and 2 bases from J, the gap between germline ends came to 16 bases. Sorting with CD45RO/CCR7/CD25/CD127/CD95/CD27 yielded naive, central memory, regulatory and stem-like memory CD4+ cells. The source of the sample is a study of beta chain features in type 1 diabetes. Whole-study context: Examination spanned about 99 million sorted cells from all samples.

Whole-study results and caveats: All four CD4+ subsets from Type 1 diabetes patients carried moderately but significantly shorter TCRB CDR3s. Across patients, naive, central memory and Treg TCRB repertoires exhibited apparently greater similarity than was observed across healthy donors.

All of the isolated RNA was reverse transcribed, so expressed TCRB transcripts were sequenced. Sequencing used immunoSEQ multiplex PCR; TCRdb keeps in-frame clones, though not all of them. This sample has 55,000 to 85,000 clones, with just under 50% found just once. This sequence was found in a man younger than 40 with type 1 diabetes. The chain uses TRBV6-5 and TRBJ2-7, with D possibly being TRBD2 (6 bases). The material sequenced was central memory CD4+ T cells from blood. CDR3 amino acids: CASSPGSGPTYEQYF. DNA for the CDR3: TGTGCCAGCAGTCCCGGCAGCGGGCCCACCTACGAGCAGTACTTC.